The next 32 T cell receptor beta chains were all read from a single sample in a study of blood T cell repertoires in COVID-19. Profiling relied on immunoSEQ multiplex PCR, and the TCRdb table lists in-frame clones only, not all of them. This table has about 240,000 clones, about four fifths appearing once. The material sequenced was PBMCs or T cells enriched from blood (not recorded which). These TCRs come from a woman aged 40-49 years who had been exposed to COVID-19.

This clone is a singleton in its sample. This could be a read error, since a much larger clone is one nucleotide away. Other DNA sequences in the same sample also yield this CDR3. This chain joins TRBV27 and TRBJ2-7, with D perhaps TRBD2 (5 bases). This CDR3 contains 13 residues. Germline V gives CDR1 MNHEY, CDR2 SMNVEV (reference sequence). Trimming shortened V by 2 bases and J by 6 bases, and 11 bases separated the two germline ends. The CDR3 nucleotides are TGTGCCAGCAGTTTAAGGGTAGGAGGCGAGCAGTACTTC. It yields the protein CASSLRVGGEQYF.

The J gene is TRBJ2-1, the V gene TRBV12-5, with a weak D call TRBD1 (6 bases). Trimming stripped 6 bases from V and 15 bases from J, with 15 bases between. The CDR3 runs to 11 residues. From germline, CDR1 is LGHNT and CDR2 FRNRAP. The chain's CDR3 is CASGQDRLMFF. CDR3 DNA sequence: TGTGCTAGTGGCCAGGACAGACTTATGTTCTTC.

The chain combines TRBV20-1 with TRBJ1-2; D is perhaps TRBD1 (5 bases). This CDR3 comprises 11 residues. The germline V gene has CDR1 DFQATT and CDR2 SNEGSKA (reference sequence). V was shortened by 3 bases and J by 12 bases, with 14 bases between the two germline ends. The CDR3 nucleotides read TGCAGTGCTAGCGTCGGGGGTTGGAACACCTTC. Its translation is CSASVGGWNTF.

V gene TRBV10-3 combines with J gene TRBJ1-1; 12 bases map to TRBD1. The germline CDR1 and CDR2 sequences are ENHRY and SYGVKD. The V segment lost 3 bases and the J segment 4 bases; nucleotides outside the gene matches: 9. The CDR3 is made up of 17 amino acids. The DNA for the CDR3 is TGTGCCATCAGTGACCCCGGGACAGGGGGCTGGCGCACTGAAGCTTTCTTT. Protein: CAISDPGTGGWRTEAFF.

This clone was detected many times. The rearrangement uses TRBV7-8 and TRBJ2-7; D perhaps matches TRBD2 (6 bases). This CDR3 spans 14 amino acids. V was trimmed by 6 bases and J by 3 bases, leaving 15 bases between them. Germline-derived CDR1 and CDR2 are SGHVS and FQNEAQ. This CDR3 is CASSHSGTDYEQYF. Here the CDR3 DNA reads TGTGCCAGCAGTCACTCCGGGACTGACTACGAGCAGTACTTC.

CDR3 nucleotide sequence: TGTGCCAGCAGCTGGGCTGGGCAGGGGGCGCAGTATTTT. It is translated as CASSWAGQGAQYF. The chain recombines TRBV7-2 with TRBJ2-3; 7 nucleotides line up with TRBD1. This CDR3 is built from 13 residues. The V gene end was trimmed by 4 bases and the J gene end by 10 bases; junction bases not matched to a gene: 8. The germline CDR1 and CDR2 sequences are SGHTA and FQGNSA.

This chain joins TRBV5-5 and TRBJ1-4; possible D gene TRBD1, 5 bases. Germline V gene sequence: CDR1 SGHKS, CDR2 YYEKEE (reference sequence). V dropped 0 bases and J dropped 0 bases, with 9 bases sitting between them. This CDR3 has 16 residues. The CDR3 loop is CASSLEQGTTNEKLFF. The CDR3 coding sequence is TGTGCCAGCAGCTTGGAGCAGGGAACAACTAATGAAAAACTGTTTTTT.

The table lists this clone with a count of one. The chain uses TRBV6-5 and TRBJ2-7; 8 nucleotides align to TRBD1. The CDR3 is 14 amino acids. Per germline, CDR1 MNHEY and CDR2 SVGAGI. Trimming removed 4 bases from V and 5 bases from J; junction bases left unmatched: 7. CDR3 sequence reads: CASSFIQGEDEQYF. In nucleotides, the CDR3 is TGTGCCAGCAGTTTTATACAGGGGGAAGACGAGCAGTACTTC.

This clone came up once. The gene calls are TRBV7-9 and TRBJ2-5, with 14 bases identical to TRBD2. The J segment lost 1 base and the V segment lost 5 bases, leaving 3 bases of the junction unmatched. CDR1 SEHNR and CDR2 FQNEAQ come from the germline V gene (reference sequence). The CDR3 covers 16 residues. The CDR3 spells CASSGGLAGGQETQYF. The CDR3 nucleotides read TGTGCCAGCAGCGGTGGACTAGCGGGGGGCCAAGAGACCCAGTACTTC.

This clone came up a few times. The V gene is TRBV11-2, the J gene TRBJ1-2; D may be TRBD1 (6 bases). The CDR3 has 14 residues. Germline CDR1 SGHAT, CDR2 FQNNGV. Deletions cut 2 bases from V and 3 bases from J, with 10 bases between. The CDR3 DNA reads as TGTGCCAGCAGCTTAACGGACAGAGACTATGGCTACACCTTC. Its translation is CASSLTDRDYGYTF.

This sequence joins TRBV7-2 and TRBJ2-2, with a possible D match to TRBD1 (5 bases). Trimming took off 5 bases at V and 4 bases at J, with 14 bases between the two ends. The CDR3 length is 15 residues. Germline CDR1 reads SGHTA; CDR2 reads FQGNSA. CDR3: CASSPRQQATGELFF. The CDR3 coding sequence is TGTGCCAGCAGCCCCCGACAGCAGGCCACCGGGGAGCTGTTTTTT.

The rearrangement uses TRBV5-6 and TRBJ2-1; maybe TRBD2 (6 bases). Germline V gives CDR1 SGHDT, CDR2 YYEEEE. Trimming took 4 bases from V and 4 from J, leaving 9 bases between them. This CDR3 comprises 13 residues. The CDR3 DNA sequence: TGTGCCAGCAGCGGGGGGATTTACAATGAGCAGTTCTTC. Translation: CASSGGIYNEQFF. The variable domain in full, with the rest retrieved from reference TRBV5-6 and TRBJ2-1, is DAGVTQSPTHLIKTRGQQVTLRCSPKSGHDTVSWYQQALGQGPQFIFQYYEEEERQRGNFPDRFSGHQFPNYSSELNVNALLLGDSALYLCASSGGIYNEQFFGPGTRLTVL.

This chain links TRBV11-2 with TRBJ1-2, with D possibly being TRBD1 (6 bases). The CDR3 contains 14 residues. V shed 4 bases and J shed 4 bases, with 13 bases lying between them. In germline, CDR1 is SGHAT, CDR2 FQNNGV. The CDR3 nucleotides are TGTGCCAGCAGCTCGACGGGGGGCAGCTATGGCTACACCTTC. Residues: CASSSTGGSYGYTF.

This CDR3 is CASSVRQGSHNSPLHF. DNA of the CDR3: TGTGCCAGCAGCGTAAGACAGGGTTCTCATAATTCACCCCTCCACTTT. This chain links TRBV9 with TRBJ1-6; 7 bases align to TRBD1. CDR1 and CDR2 from the germline V gene are SGDLS and YYNGEE. This CDR3 is 16 amino acids long. J gave up 5 bases and V 1 base, and 6 bases lay outside the gene matches.

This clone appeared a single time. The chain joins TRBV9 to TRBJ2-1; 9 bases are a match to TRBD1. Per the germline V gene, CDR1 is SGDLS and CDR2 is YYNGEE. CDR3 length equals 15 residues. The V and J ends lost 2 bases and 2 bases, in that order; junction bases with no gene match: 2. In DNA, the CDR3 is TGTGCCAGCAGCGTTAGACAGGGGGCCTACAATGAGCAGTTCTTC. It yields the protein CASSVRQGAYNEQFF.

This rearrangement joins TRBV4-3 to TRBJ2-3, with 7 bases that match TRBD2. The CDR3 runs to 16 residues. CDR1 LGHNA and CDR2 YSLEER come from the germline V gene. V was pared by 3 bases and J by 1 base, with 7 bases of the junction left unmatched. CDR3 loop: CASSHRGLVGTDTQYF. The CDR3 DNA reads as TGCGCCAGCAGCCACAGAGGACTAGTTGGCACAGATACGCAGTATTTT.

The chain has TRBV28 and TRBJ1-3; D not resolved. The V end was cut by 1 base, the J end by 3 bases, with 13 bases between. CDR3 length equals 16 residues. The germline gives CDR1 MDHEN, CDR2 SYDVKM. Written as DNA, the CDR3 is TGTGCCAGCAGTTTATATGCGACATCCAGTGGAAACACCATATATTTT. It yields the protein CASSLYATSSGNTIYF.

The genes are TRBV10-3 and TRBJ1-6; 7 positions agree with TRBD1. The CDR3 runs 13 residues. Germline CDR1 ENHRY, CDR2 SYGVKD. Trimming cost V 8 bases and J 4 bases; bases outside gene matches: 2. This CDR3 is CAIGDSYNSPLHF. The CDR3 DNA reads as TGTGCCATCGGGGACAGTTATAATTCACCCCTCCACTTT.

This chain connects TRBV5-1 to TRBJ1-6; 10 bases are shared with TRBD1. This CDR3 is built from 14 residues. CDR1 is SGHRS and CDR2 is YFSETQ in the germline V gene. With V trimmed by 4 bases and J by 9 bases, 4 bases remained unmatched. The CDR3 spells CASSPGDRGSPLHF. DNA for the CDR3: TGCGCCAGCAGCCCCGGGGACAGGGGTTCACCCCTCCACTTT. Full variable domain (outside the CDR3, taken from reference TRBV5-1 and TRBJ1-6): KAGVTQTPRYLIKTRGQQVTLSCSPISGHRSVSWYQQTPGQGLQFLFEYFSETQRNKGNFPGRFSGRQFSNSRSEMNVSTLELGDSALYLCASSPGDRGSPLHFGNGTRLTVT.

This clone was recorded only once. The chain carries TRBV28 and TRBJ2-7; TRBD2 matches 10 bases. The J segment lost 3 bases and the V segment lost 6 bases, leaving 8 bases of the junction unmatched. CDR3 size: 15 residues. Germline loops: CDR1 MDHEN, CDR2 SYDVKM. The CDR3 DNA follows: TGTGCCAGCAGGCTCAGGCTAGCGGGGGACTACGAGCAGTACTTC. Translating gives CASRLRLAGDYEQYF. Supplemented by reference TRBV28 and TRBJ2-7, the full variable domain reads DVKVTQSSRYLVKRTGEKVFLECVQDMDHENMFWYRQDPGLGLRLIYFSYDVKMKEKGDIPEGYSVSREKKERFSLILESASTNQTSMYLCASRLRLAGDYEQYFGPGTRLTVT.

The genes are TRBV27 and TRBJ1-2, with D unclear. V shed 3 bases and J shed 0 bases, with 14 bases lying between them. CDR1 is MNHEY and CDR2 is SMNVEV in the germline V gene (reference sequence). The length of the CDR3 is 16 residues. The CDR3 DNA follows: TGTGCCAGCAGTTTGAAACCGGAGAGAACTAACTATGGCTACACCTTC. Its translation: CASSLKPERTNYGYTF.

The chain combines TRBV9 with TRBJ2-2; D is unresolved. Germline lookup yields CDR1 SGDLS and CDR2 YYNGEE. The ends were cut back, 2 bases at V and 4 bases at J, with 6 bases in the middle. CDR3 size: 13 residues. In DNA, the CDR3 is TGTGCCAGCAGCGTGGGCACCACCGGGGAGCTGTTTTTT. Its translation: CASSVGTTGELFF.

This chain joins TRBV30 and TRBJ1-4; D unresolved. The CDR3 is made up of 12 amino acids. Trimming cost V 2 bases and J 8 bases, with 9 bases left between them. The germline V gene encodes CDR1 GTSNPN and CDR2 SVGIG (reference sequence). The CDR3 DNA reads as TGTGCCTGGAGTCCCCAGAGGGAAAAACTGTTTTTT. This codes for CAWSPQREKLFF.

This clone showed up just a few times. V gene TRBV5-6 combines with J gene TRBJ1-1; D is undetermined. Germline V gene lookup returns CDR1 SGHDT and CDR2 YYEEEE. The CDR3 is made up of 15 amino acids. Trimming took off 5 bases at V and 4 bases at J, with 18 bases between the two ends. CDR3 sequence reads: CASSLQEGRVTEAFF. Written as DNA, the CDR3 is TGTGCCAGCAGTTTACAAGAAGGGCGGGTCACTGAAGCTTTCTTT.

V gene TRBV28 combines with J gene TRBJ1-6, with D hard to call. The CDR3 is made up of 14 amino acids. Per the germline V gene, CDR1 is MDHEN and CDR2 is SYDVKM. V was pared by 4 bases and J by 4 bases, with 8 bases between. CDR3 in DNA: TGTGCCAGCAGTTCCTCGACTTATAATTCACCCCTCCACTTT. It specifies CASSSSTYNSPLHF.

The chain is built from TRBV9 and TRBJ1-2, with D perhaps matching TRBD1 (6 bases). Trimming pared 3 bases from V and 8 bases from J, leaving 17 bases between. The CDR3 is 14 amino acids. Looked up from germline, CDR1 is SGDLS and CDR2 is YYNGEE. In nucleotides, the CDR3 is TGTGCCAGCAGCGCCCTGGGGGGGGCAGAAGGCTACACCTTC. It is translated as CASSALGGAEGYTF.

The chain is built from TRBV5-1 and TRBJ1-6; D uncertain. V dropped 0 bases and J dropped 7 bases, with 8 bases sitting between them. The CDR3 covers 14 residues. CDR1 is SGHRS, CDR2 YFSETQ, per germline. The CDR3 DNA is TGCGCCAGCAGCTTGGACAGTAACAATTCACCCCTCCACTTT. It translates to CASSLDSNNSPLHF.

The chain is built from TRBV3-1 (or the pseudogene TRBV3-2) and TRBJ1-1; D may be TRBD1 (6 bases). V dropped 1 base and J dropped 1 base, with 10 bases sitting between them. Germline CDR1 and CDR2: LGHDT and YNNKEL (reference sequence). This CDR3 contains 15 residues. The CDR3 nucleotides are TGTGCCAGCAGCCAAGCGGAACAGGGGAACACTGAAGCTTTCTTT. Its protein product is CASSQAEQGNTEAFF.

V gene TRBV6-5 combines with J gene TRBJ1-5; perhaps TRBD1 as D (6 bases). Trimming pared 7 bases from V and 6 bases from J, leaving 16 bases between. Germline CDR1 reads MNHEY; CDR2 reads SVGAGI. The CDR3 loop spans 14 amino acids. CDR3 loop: CASIRGRVSQPQHF. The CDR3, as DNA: TGTGCCAGCATCAGGGGCAGGGTCAGTCAGCCCCAGCATTTT.

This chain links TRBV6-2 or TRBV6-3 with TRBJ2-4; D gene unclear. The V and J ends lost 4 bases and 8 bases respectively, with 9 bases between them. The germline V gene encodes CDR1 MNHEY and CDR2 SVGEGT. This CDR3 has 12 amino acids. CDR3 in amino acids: CASSSTWDIQYF. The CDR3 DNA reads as TGTGCCAGCAGTTCGACATGGGACATTCAGTACTTC.

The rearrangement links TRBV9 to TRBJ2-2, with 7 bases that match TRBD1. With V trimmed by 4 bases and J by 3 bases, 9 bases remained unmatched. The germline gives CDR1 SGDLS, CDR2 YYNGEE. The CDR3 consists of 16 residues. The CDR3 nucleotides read TGTGCCAGCAGCACTCACAGGGGATCCGACACCGGGGAGCTGTTTTTT. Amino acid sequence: CASSTHRGSDTGELFF.

The CDR3 DNA reads as TGTGCCAGCAGCTTAGCCGGCGGAAGCGGGGGCACAGATACGCAGTATTTT. Translated: CASSLAGGSGGTDTQYF. The rearrangement joins TRBV11-2 to TRBJ2-3; 7 bases are a match to TRBD2. Unmatched junction bases numbered 8, after V lost 1 base and J lost 1 base. Germline CDR1 SGHAT, CDR2 FQNNGV. The CDR3 is made up of 17 amino acids.